A selection of T cell receptor beta chains follows, all from one sample in a study of cytomegalovirus exposure and HLA in healthy donors. Generated by immunoSEQ multiplex PCR, the TCRdb table keeps only in-frame clones and is missing some. Of some 200,000 clones listed, 75% to 85% are singletons. The sample comprised PBMCs. These TCRs come from a young woman in good health and CMV-seronegative. Each CDR3 is given with its conserved first and last residue. The D gene is left open where the match is weak. The size field is filled for only some rows; it gives once, few, many or a size class.

J gene,clone size,D gene,V gene,CDR3 protein,CDR3 DNA
TRBJ1-1,.,.,TRBV6-1,CASSGDPGLVNTEAFF,TGTGCCAGCAGTGGGGATCCAGGGCTGGTGAACACTGAAGCTTTCTTT
TRBJ2-1,.,TRBD2,TRBV2,CATRISSGGNNEQFF,TGTGCCACCCGTATCAGCAGCGGGGGGAACAATGAGCAGTTCTTC
TRBJ2-3,few,.,TRBV10-1,CASSEGDRTTDTQYF,TGCGCCAGCAGTGAAGGGGATCGGACCACAGATACGCAGTATTTT
TRBJ2-1,once,TRBD2,TRBV5-4,CASSLMASGAYNEQFF,TGTGCCAGTAGCTTGATGGCTAGCGGGGCCTACAATGAGCAGTTCTTC
TRBJ2-3,.,TRBD1,TRBV27,CASSFKRTGSTDTQYF,TGTGCCAGCAGTTTTAAGAGGACAGGGAGCACAGATACGCAGTATTTT
TRBJ2-3,few,TRBD2,TRBV5-1,CASSPELAGGADTQYF,TGCGCCAGCAGCCCGGAACTAGCGGGGGGAGCAGATACGCAGTATTTT
TRBJ2-5,.,TRBD2,TRBV2,CASSGASGIETQYF,TGTGCCAGCAGTGGGGCTAGCGGGATTGAGACCCAGTACTTC
TRBJ2-3,.,.,TRBV7-2,CASSPGEGQYFTQYF,TGTGCCAGCAGCCCGGGAGAGGGGCAGTATTTTACGCAGTATTTT
TRBJ1-1,.,.,TRBV2,CASSGAEMNTEAFF,TGTGCCAGCAGTGGGGCAGAGATGAACACTGAAGCTTTCTTT
TRBJ2-7,.,TRBD2,TRBV5-1,CASSLRLAGSYEQYF,TGCGCCAGCAGCTTGAGACTAGCGGGGTCTTACGAGCAGTACTTC
TRBJ1-5,.,.,TRBV27,CASSISGRAYSNQPQHF,TGTGCCAGCAGTATTAGCGGCAGGGCCTATAGCAATCAGCCCCAGCATTTT
TRBJ2-4,.,.,TRBV5-1,CASSLLPGALAKNIQYF,TGCGCCAGCAGCTTACTCCCAGGCGCCTTAGCCAAAAACATTCAGTACTTC
TRBJ2-3,.,TRBD2,TRBV6-1,CASSTSGGTDTQYF,TGTGCCAGCAGTACTAGCGGGGGCACAGATACGCAGTATTTT
TRBJ2-7,.,TRBD1,TRBV15,CATSRSRQGAYEQYF,TGTGCCACCAGCAGATCCCGACAGGGAGCCTACGAGCAGTACTTC
TRBJ2-5,.,TRBD1,TRBV7-9,CASSLGGQIKETQYF,TGTGCCAGCAGCTTAGGGGGACAGATTAAAGAGACCCAGTACTTC
TRBJ2-7,.,TRBD1,TRBV10-1,CATMDRGVSYEQYF,TGCGCCACGATGGACAGGGGCGTCTCCTACGAGCAGTACTTC
TRBJ2-7,.,.,TRBV7-2,CASSSYSVGASYEQYF,TGTGCCAGCAGCTCTTACTCTGTGGGGGCGTCCTACGAGCAGTACTTC
TRBJ2-7,.,.,TRBV27,CASSLAQGTSYEQYF,TGTGCCAGCAGTTTAGCTCAGGGCACCTCCTACGAGCAGTACTTC
TRBJ2-3,.,.,TRBV4-2,CASSQDGGTPGTDTQYF,TGTGCCAGCAGCCAAGATGGCGGGACCCCCGGAACAGATACGCAGTATTTT
TRBJ2-3,.,.,TRBV27,CASTSTDTQYF,TGTGCCAGCACGAGCACAGATACGCAGTATTTT
TRBJ2-1,.,TRBD1,TRBV4-3,CASSQDRWDRYNEQFF,TGCGCCAGCAGCCAAGATCGATGGGACAGGTACAATGAGCAGTTCTTC
TRBJ1-1,.,TRBD1,TRBV27,CASSPDRAQAFF,TGTGCCAGCAGTCCAGACAGGGCTCAAGCTTTCTTT
TRBJ1-1,.,.,TRBV7-2,CASSPGQSNTEAFF,TGTGCCAGCAGCCCCGGACAGTCGAACACTGAAGCTTTCTTT
TRBJ2-5,.,TRBD1,TRBV2,CASSDKSGTGGEETQYF,TGTGCCAGCAGCGATAAATCCGGGACAGGGGGGGAAGAGACCCAGTACTTC
TRBJ2-7,.,.,TRBV19,CASSMRAGSYEQYF,TGTGCCAGTAGTATGAGGGCAGGCTCCTACGAGCAGTACTTC
TRBJ2-5,.,TRBD2,TRBV7-2,CASSQGLAGGQETQYF,TGTGCCAGCAGCCAAGGACTAGCGGGAGGCCAAGAGACCCAGTACTTC
TRBJ2-1,.,.,TRBV14,CASSRAGYNEQFF,TGTGCCAGCAGCCGGGCGGGATACAATGAGCAGTTCTTC
TRBJ2-2,.,.,TRBV6-5,CASRQGFANTGELFF,TGTGCCAGCAGGCAGGGGTTTGCGAACACCGGGGAGCTGTTTTTT
TRBJ2-7,.,TRBD2,TRBV28,CASSFRGGTYEQYF,TGTGCCAGCAGTTTTCGGGGGGGTACCTACGAGCAGTACTTC
TRBJ2-7,.,TRBD1,TRBV28,CASRTGAVEQYF,TGTGCCAGCAGGACAGGGGCGGTCGAGCAGTACTTC
TRBJ1-1,.,TRBD1,TRBV28,CASSLLAGTGAAFF,TGTGCCAGCAGTTTATTGGCCGGGACAGGGGCGGCTTTCTTT
TRBJ1-4,.,.,TRBV28,CASSSNRDANEKLFF,TGTGCCAGCAGTTCAAACAGGGATGCCAATGAAAAACTGTTTTTT
TRBJ2-2,.,TRBD2,TRBV5-1,CASSYSGGATNTGELFF,TGCGCCAGCAGCTATAGCGGGGGGGCGACGAACACCGGGGAGCTGTTTTTT
TRBJ2-7,few,TRBD2,TRBV7-8,CASSLRLAGGYEQYF,TGTGCCAGCAGCTTACGTCTAGCGGGGGGGTACGAGCAGTACTTC
TRBJ2-1,.,TRBD2,TRBV7-3,CASSPTGGAYKDNEQFF,TGTGCCAGCAGCCCCACGGGGGGGGCGTATAAGGACAATGAGCAGTTCTTC
TRBJ2-7,few,TRBD1,TRBV5-4,CASSLGTGGTYEQYF,TGTGCCAGCAGCTTGGGGACAGGGGGGACCTACGAGCAGTACTTC
TRBJ1-2,few,.,TRBV2,CASSVRQSGYGYTF,TGTGCCAGCAGTGTAAGACAGTCAGGCTATGGCTACACCTTC
TRBJ2-7,.,TRBD2,TRBV27,CASSLAGGIVYEQYF,TGTGCCAGCAGTTTAGCGGGGGGAATCGTCTACGAGCAGTACTTC
TRBJ2-2,.,.,TRBV11-2,CASSPQNTGELFF,TGTGCCAGCAGCCCCCAGAACACCGGGGAGCTGTTTTTT
TRBJ1-6,.,TRBD1,TRBV5-1,CASGPGTGDSPLHF,TGCGCCAGCGGACCCGGGACAGGGGATTCACCCCTCCACTTT
TRBJ2-1,once,.,TRBV6-1,CASSDRVFTPYNEQFF,TGTGCCAGCAGTGATCGGGTGTTTACCCCCTACAATGAGCAGTTCTTC